What follows is one T cell receptor (beta chain) and its context. This clone appeared once. Its binding antigen is unknown. No quality values exist for individual bases; no much larger clone is one base distant. Enrolling through a virtual design, the prospective study's participants ranged in age from roughly 18 to 89 years and lived across roughly 24 United States geographic areas. Cohort assignment in the prospective study relied on participant-reported clinical history from a screening survey and a study questionnaire. ImmuneRACE Cohort 3 recovered participants were defined by two consecutive negative NP/OP PCR tests, healthcare professional clearance, or symptom resolution. In the prospective study, whole blood, serum and a nasopharyngeal or oropharyngeal swab were collected from each participant by mobile phlebotomists. Prospective study participants could optionally give additional blood draws and questionnaires over an approximately 2-month period. Prospective study blood samples were shipped either frozen or at room temperature before DNA extraction.

The germline V and J ends show losses of 3 bases and 4 bases respectively, and no gene match explains 2 bases of the junction. The CDR3 holds 13 amino acids from the cysteine to the phenylalanine. Only the CDR3 portion is preserved as DNA: 39 bases, with reading frame beginning at the first base. For CDR1 and CDR2, the germline V gene lists SGHDN and FVKESK. The data were obtained in a study of blood T cell repertoires in COVID-19 (dated by TCRdb to the early 2020s). Turning to the overall study: Samples covering the acute and convalescent phases of COVID-19 were provided by collaborators in the United States, Italy and Spain. The prospective study material was composed of cDNA or gDNA derived from T cells, B-cell-depleted T cells, or PBMCs. The dataset comprised deeply sampled blood TCRbeta repertoires from subjects exposed to, actively infected with, or recovered from COVID-19. The repertoires were released in a freely available public database intended as a resource for research on the immune response to SARS-CoV-2. Samples came from the ongoing ImmuneRACE study (first 160 participants) plus 1,254 subjects from 6 global collaborators. The sample metadata nearly always contained a de-identified subject ID, COVID-19 status, age in years and sex. Where available, HLA class I and class II types were obtained from metadata supplied by the sample provider rather than from assay-based typing. Overall study outcomes, separate from this receptor: The quantity of clinical and demographic metadata differed by source and by participant and was supplied without curation.

The immunoSEQ Assay, a bias-controlled multiplex PCR, was used to amplify TCRbeta CDR3 regions from genomic DNA. As for how the authors treated the data: The number of nucleated cells in each sample was estimated by amplification of reference gene primers within the assay. To quantify the absolute abundance of each unique TCRbeta CDR3 rearrangement, sequence reads were collapsed and filtered. Productive Simpson clonality was computed per sample as the square root of Simpson's diversity index over productive rearrangements. The immuneACCESS repertoire file appears here via TCRdb, limited to in-frame rearrangements. These files lack a portion of the clones; in checked studies, under half of the deficit traces to unresolved V genes, and the cause of the others is not known. The D gene and trimming were derived from the DNA, and the V and J assignments and clone size from that table. This sample comprises about 140,000 clones, about 89% of them detected only once. The ten largest clonotypes hold around 10% of the sample.

The specimen was PBMCs or T cells enriched from blood (not recorded which). The chain uses TRBV14 and TRBJ1-1; 7 junctional bases match TRBD1. This TCR came from a man aged 60 to 69 who had recovered from COVID-19. The DNA sequence is as follows: TGTGCCAGCAGCCATCCAGGGGGCACTGAAGCTTTCTTT. This encodes CASSHPGGTEAFF.